This T cell receptor beta chain stems from a study of human T cells and chemical hapten exposure. The time point here: pre-sensitization, week 0. The treatment: therapeutic diphenylcyclopropenone sensitization with weekly scalp DPC. MiXCR, applied by TCRdb to the RACE reads, yields one record per CDR3 protein. The sample holds about 51,000 distinct CDR3 sequences, around a tenth seen once. V was clipped by 1 base and J by 2 bases; unmatched bases: 3. Germline loops: CDR1 SGHRS, CDR2 YFSETQ. CDR3 length: 15 amino acids. With respect to this clonotype: This CDR3 is missing its conserved last phenylalanine or tryptophan, likely due to a read error.

The rearrangement links TRBV5-1 to TRBJ2-1, with 7 bases that match TRBD1. This sample comprised whole blood, obtained in connection with sensitization to the hapten diphenylcyclopropenone (DPC). The receptor was isolated from a woman aged 40-49 years with alopecia areata. Some clones in this sample may be carry-over from other donors' samples. The CDR3 DNA follows: TGCGCCAGCAGCTTGATGACAGGGCCCTACAATGAGCAGTTCCTC. It encodes CASSLMTGPYNEQFL.